This T cell receptor (beta chain) is drawn from a study of blood T cell repertoires in COVID-19. Study details: Acute and convalescent COVID-19 samples came from the United States, Italy and Spain. The cDNA or gDNA used as material had been derived from T cells, B-cell-depleted T cells, or PBMCs.

Original handling: Reference gene primer amplification in the assay estimated nucleated cell counts. Assay: immunoSEQ multiplex PCR; the TCRdb copy retains only in-frame clones and omits some. V, J and clone size are those of that table, while D and trimming were read from the DNA. The table records approximately 50,000 clones, about nine tenths of them present only once. V gave up 2 bases and J gave up 8 bases; unmatched junction bases: 9. Germline assignment: CDR1 MGHRA and CDR2 YSYEKL. The CDR3 runs to 15 residues. This receptor was identified in a middle-aged man with active COVID-19. The sample was peripheral blood. V is TRBV4-1 and J is TRBJ1-5, with TRBD1 identical over 7 bases. The CDR3 spells CASSQSRARGEPQHF. The CDR3 nucleotides read TGCGCCAGCAGCCAATCCCGGGCCAGGGGGGAGCCCCAGCATTTT.